Following are 19 T cell receptor beta chains from one sample sequenced in a study of T cell changes during pregnancy in multiple sclerosis (dated by TCRdb to the late 2010s). The library relied on the immunoSEQ multiplex PCR assay. The source is immuneACCESS, and TCRdb retained only in-frame sequences with V and J called. Part of the clones is not carried over; for the studies checked, unresolved V genes explain less than half of this, and the remainder is unexplained. The sample contains 60,000 or so clones, 80% to 90% of them found a single time. The ten biggest clones cover 0.7% to 0.9% of the sample. The source material was peripheral blood, sampled in the first trimester of pregnancy. The receptors stem from a female donor in good health, enrolled as a control in a pregnancy study.

The rearrangement uses TRBV12-5 and TRBJ2-5; 8 nucleotides agree with TRBD1. V lost 2 bases and J lost 1; bases outside the gene matches: 6. Germline CDR1 is LGHNT and CDR2 is FRNRAP. The CDR3 is 16 residues long. The CDR3 reads CASGLSRTGTQETQYF. The CDR3 DNA sequence: TGTGCTAGTGGTTTGAGTAGGACAGGGACCCAAGAGACCCAGTACTTC.

V gene TRBV4-1 combines with J gene TRBJ1-5, with D perhaps matching TRBD1 (6 bases). The V gene lost 6 bases and the J gene lost 0 bases, with 15 bases spanning the gap. This CDR3 region has 16 residues. CDR1 MGHRA and CDR2 YSYEKL come from the germline V gene. CDR3 sequence (DNA): TGCGCCAGCAGTCTGACGGACAGTCATAGCAATCAGCCCCAGCATTTT. Amino acid sequence: CASSLTDSHSNQPQHF.

The rearrangement joins TRBV11-3 to TRBJ2-2; 10 nucleotides line up with TRBD2. Trimming removed 5 bases from V and 11 bases from J; junction bases left unmatched: 8. The germline V gene encodes CDR1 SGHNT and CDR2 YENEEA. This CDR3 comprises 14 residues. The CDR3 spells CASSPRTSGYELFF. The CDR3 coding sequence is TGTGCCAGCAGCCCCCGGACTAGCGGATACGAGCTGTTTTTT.

Of note for this clone: Other DNA sequences from this sample encode an identical CDR3 as well. The chain carries TRBV30 and TRBJ1-2; maybe TRBD1 (6 bases). Per germline, CDR1 GTSNPN and CDR2 SVGIG (reference sequence). This CDR3 contains 14 residues. V dropped 2 bases and J dropped 5 bases, with 15 bases sitting between them. The CDR3 loop is CAWSLNAGTYGYTF. In DNA form, the CDR3 reads TGTGCCTGGAGTCTTAACGCCGGGACATATGGCTACACCTTC.

The chain carries TRBV6-1 and TRBJ2-5, with D unresolved. With 1 base removed from V and 7 bases from J, the gap between germline ends came to 10 bases. Germline V CDR1 and CDR2: MNHNS, SASEGT. The CDR3 length is 13 residues. The CDR3 coding sequence is TGTGCCAGCAGTGAAGTAGTCAGCGTGACCCAGTACTTC. This sequence encodes CASSEVVSVTQYF.

The J gene is TRBJ2-7, the V gene TRBV5-1; D not certain. The CDR3 spans 12 residues. Germline values: CDR1 SGHRS, CDR2 YFSETQ. Trimming removed 3 bases from V and 0 bases from J, with 4 bases in between. As DNA, the CDR3 is TGCGCCAGCAGCTCACACTCCTACGAGCAGTACTTC. Its protein is CASSSHSYEQYF. The full variable domain, completed using reference TRBV5-1 and TRBJ2-7, is KAGVTQTPRYLIKTRGQQVTLSCSPISGHRSVSWYQQTPGQGLQFLFEYFSETQRNKGNFPGRFSGRQFSNSRSEMNVSTLELGDSALYLCASSSHSYEQYFGPGTRLTVT.

This chain uses TRBV14 with TRBJ2-3, with no clear D. This CDR3 has 15 residues. V was clipped by 0 bases and J by 0 bases, with 7 bases between them. The germline CDR1 and CDR2 sequences are SGHDN and FVKESK. The CDR3 loop reads CASSQDPRSTDTQYF. The CDR3 DNA reads as TGTGCCAGCAGCCAAGATCCGCGTAGCACAGATACGCAGTATTTT.

The rearrangement joins TRBV7-2 to TRBJ2-2, with TRBD2 matching over 10 bases. The CDR3 length is 19 residues. Germline lookup yields CDR1 SGHTA and CDR2 FQGNSA. V was pared by 3 bases and J by 2 bases, with 12 bases of the junction left unmatched. Written as DNA, the CDR3 is TGTGCCAGCAGCTTCTTGGTTCTAGCGGGGGTTCCCAACACCGGGGAGCTGTTTTTT. Its translation: CASSFLVLAGVPNTGELFF.

This chain uses TRBV5-4 with TRBJ1-2, with D hard to call. Germline V gene lookup returns CDR1 SGHNT and CDR2 YYREEE (reference sequence). Trimming removed 3 bases from V and 2 bases from J, with 11 bases in between. There are 14 residues in the CDR3. The CDR3 nucleotides read TGTGCCAGCAGCTCTAGACGGAGGAACTATGGCTACACCTTC. Translated: CASSSRRRNYGYTF.

The chain carries TRBV5-5 and TRBJ2-3; D might be TRBD2 (6 bases). With 4 bases removed from V and 0 bases from J, the gap between germline ends came to 15 bases. The CDR3 extends over 16 amino acids. CDR1 and CDR2 (germline): SGHKS, YYEKEE (reference sequence). The CDR3 region has the DNA TGTGCCAGCAGCCGGGATGGGGGACTTAGCACAGATACGCAGTATTTT. Protein sequence: CASSRDGGLSTDTQYF.

The V call is TRBV14, the J call TRBJ2-5, with 7 bases aligning to TRBD1. The CDR3 covers 16 residues. Germline lookup yields CDR1 SGHDN and CDR2 FVKESK. V was pared by 0 bases and J by 2 bases, with 6 bases of the junction left unmatched. The CDR3 reads CASSQDYPGQQETQYF. CDR3 DNA sequence: TGTGCCAGCAGCCAAGATTATCCGGGACAGCAAGAGACCCAGTACTTC.

The chain recombines TRBV21-1 with TRBJ1-2. TRBV21-1 is classified as a pseudogene. The CDR3 is made up of 15 amino acids. CDR3 in amino acids: CASSKVRQRLEGYTF. The CDR3 region has the DNA TGTGCCAGCAGCAAAGTTCGGCAGCGTCTAGAGGGCTACACCTTC.

This rearrangement joins TRBV19 to TRBJ2-1, with 7 positions matching TRBD2. There are 14 residues in the CDR3. Trimming cost V 5 bases and J 1 base; bases outside gene matches: 2. Germline CDR1 reads LNHDA; CDR2 reads SQIVND (reference sequence). The CDR3 is CASSWGGSYNEQFF. CDR3 nucleotide sequence: TGTGCCAGTAGTTGGGGGGGGTCCTACAATGAGCAGTTCTTC.

The CDR3 here is CASSLRQGSYNEQFF. CDR3 DNA: TGTGCCAGCAGCTTGCGTCAGGGCTCCTACAATGAGCAGTTCTTC. The V and J genes are TRBV7-9 and TRBJ2-1, with D possibly being TRBD1 (5 bases). The V gene lost 3 bases and the J gene lost 0 bases, with 9 bases spanning the gap. The CDR3 sequence is 15 residues long. CDR1 and CDR2 (germline): SEHNR, FQNEAQ (reference sequence).

J is TRBJ1-5 and V is TRBV7-9; 7 positions match TRBD1. Per the germline V gene, CDR1 is SEHNR and CDR2 is FQNEAQ (reference sequence). V lost 5 bases to trimming and J lost 4 bases; unmatched junction nucleotides: 11. This CDR3 has 16 amino acids. CDR3 amino acids: CASSLGGTDLNQPQHF. As DNA, the CDR3 is TGTGCCAGCAGCCTAGGAGGGACAGACCTAAATCAGCCCCAGCATTTT.

The rearrangement joins TRBV6-1 to TRBJ1-1; D gene ambiguous. CDR3 length equals 13 residues. Deletions cut 0 bases from V and 5 bases from J, with 7 bases between. The germline gives CDR1 MNHNS, CDR2 SASEGT. The CDR3 loop reads CASSEARGTEAFF. DNA for the CDR3: TGTGCCAGCAGTGAAGCTCGAGGGACTGAAGCTTTCTTT.

The chain uses TRBV9 and TRBJ1-6; D is unclear. The CDR3 covers 15 residues. Trimming pared 1 base from V and 10 bases from J, leaving 15 bases between. Germline V gene lookup returns CDR1 SGDLS and CDR2 YYNGEE. CDR3 bases: TGTGCCAGCAGCGTAAGCGGAGGTTCAGGCTCACCCCTCCACTTT. It specifies CASSVSGGSGSPLHF.

The V call is TRBV7-9, the J call TRBJ2-3; 9 bases map to TRBD1. With 4 bases clipped from V and 1 base from J, the junction kept 3 bases outside the gene matches. CDR1 is SEHNR, CDR2 FQNEAQ, per germline (reference sequence). This CDR3 has 15 amino acids. Written as DNA, the CDR3 is TGTGCCAGCAGCTCCCGGGACAGGGGCACAGATACGCAGTATTTT. Its translation: CASSSRDRGTDTQYF.

The DNA for the CDR3 is TGTGCCAGCAGTGAACTAGCGGGGCCCCCCACCAATGAGCAGTTCTTC. Translated, it gives CASSELAGPPTNEQFF. The rearrangement uses TRBV6-1 and TRBJ2-1, with TRBD2 matching over 9 bases. J lost 6 bases, V lost 2 bases, and 8 bases had no gene match. The germline CDR1 and CDR2 sequences are MNHNS and SASEGT. This CDR3 comprises 16 residues.